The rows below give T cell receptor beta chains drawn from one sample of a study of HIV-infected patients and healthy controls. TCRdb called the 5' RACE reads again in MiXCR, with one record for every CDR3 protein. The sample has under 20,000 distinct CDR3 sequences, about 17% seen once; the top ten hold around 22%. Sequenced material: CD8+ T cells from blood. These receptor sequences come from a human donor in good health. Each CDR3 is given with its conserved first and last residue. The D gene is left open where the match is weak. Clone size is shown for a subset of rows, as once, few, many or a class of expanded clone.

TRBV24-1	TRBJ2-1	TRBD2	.	CATSDPIAGPYNEQFF	TGTGCCACCAGTGATCCAATAGCGGGACCCTACAATGAGCAGTTCTTC
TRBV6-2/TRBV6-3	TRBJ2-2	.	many	CASSTSYTGELFF	TGTGCCAGCAGTACCTCCTACACCGGGGAGCTGTTTTTT
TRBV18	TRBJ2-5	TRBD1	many	CASSLRDSKEETQYF	TGTGCCAGCTCCCTCAGGGACAGCAAAGAAGAGACCCAGTACTTC
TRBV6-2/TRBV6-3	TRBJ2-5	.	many	CASSYWTPQETQYF	TGTGCCAGCAGTTACTGGACGCCACAAGAGACCCAGTACTTC
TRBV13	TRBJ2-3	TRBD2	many	CASSPRAGGWTDTQYF	TGTGCCAGCAGCCCCCGGGCGGGAGGGTGGACAGATACGCAGTATTTT
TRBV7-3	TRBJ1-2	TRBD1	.	CASSPGTGVGDGYTF	TGTGCCAGCAGCCCCGGGACAGGGGTTGGTGATGGCTACACCTTC
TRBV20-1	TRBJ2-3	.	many	CSARDSSTDTQYF	TGCAGTGCTAGAGATAGTTCCACAGATACGCAGTATTTT
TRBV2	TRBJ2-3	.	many	CAISPTPDTQYF	TGTGCCATCAGTCCGACTCCAGATACGCAGTATTTT
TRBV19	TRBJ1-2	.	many	CASSPRALNPKNYGYTF	TGTGCCAGTAGTCCCCGGGCCCTTAATCCGAAGAACTATGGCTACACCTTC
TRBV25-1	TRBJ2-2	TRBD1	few	CASQLGQGAKAGELFF	TGTGCCAGTCAACTCGGGCAGGGGGCGAAGGCCGGGGAGCTGTTTTTT
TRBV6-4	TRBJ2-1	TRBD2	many	CASSDSYSGGAYNEQFF	TGTGCCAGCAGTGACTCGTACAGCGGGGGGGCCTACAATGAGCAGTTCTTC
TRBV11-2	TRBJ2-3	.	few	CASSLGRNTDTQYF	TGTGCCAGCAGCTTAGGGCGTAATACAGATACGCAGTATTTT
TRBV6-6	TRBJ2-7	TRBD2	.	CAATSGSTWGSRDEQYF	TGTGCCGCGACTAGCGGGAGCACCTGGGGTAGCCGGGACGAGCAGTACTTC
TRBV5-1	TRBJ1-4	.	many	CASSFSGLYEKLFF	TGCGCCAGCAGCTTCTCGGGTCTGTATGAAAAACTGTTTTTT
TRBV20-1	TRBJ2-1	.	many	CSARVEPRQATYNEQFF	TGCAGTGCTAGAGTAGAACCCAGACAGGCGACTTACAATGAGCAGTTCTTC
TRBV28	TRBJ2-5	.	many	CASSLLRGAGQETQYF	TGTGCCAGCAGCCTCCTTCGGGGCGCGGGACAAGAGACCCAGTACTTC
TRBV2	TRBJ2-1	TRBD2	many	CASSEMGGSQDNEQFF	TGTGCCAGCAGTGAAATGGGCGGGAGCCAGGACAATGAGCAGTTCTTC
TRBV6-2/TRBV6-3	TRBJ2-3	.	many	CASSDPRETDTQYF	TGTGCCAGCAGTGACCCCAGGGAGACAGATACGCAGTATTTT
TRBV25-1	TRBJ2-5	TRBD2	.	CASSEGTSRETQYF	TGTGCCAGCAGTGAAGGGACTAGCAGGGAGACCCAGTACTTC
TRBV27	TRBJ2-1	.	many	CASSLGVVGAYNEQFF	TGTGCCAGCAGTTTGGGAGTTGTGGGGGCCTACAATGAGCAGTTCTTC
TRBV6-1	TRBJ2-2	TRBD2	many	CASSGRESGELFF	TGTGCCAGCAGTGGGCGGGAGTCCGGGGAGCTGTTTTTT
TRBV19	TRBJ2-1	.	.	CASSISSGNEQFF	TGTGCCAGTAGTATTTCATCAGGCAATGAGCAGTTCTTC
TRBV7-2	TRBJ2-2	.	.	CASSLGGGETGELFF	TGTGCCAGCAGCTTAGGGGGCGGGGAGACCGGGGAGCTGTTTTTT
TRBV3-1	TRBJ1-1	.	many	CASSQGVTEAFF	TGTGCCAGCAGCCAAGGGGTGACTGAAGCTTTCTTT
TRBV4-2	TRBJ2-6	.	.	CASSQVGVSGANVLTF	TGTGCCAGCAGCCAAGTAGGAGTTTCTGGGGCCAACGTCCTGACTTTC
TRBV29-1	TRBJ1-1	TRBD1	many	CSAEGGADTEAFF	TGCAGCGCGGAAGGGGGCGCGGACACTGAAGCTTTCTTT
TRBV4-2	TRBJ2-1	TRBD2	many	CASSQDLAGHSDEQFF	TGTGCCAGCAGCCAAGATCTAGCGGGACATTCGGATGAGCAGTTCTTC
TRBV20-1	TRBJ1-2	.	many	CSARDRVTSYGYTF	TGCAGTGCTAGAGATCGGGTCACCAGCTATGGCTACACCTTC
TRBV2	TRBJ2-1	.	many	CASSEAPLSYNEQFF	TGTGCCAGCAGTGAAGCTCCCTTGTCCTACAATGAGCAGTTCTTC
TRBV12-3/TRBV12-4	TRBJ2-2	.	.	CASSPLAYGSGAGELFF	TGTGCCAGCAGTCCATTAGCGTACGGGTCAGGTGCCGGGGAGCTGTTTTTT
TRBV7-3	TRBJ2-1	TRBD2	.	CASRPQFLSGALNEQFF	TGTGCCAGCAGACCCCAGTTCCTCAGCGGGGCCCTCAATGAGCAGTTCTTC
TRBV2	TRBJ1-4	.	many	CASSPPQAAVNEKLFF	TGTGCCAGCAGTCCCCCTCAGGCGGCCGTTAATGAAAAACTGTTTTTT
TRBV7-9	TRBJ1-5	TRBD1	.	CASSLSGAGGQPQHF	TGTGCCAGCAGCTTAAGTGGGGCAGGGGGTCAGCCCCAGCATTTT
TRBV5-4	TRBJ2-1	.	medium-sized	CASSPTPGVSYSNEQFF	TGTGCCAGCAGCCCCACCCCTGGTGTCTCCTACAGCAATGAGCAGTTCTTC
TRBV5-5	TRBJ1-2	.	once	CASSLITDGGYTF	TGTGCCAGCAGCTTGATAACAGACGGTGGCTACACCTTC
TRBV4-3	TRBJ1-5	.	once	CASSQDLQTNQLQHF	TGCGCCAGCAGCCAAGATCTACAGACAAATCAGCTCCAGCATTTT
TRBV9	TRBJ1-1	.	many	CASSPSWGISDTEAFF	TGTGCCAGCAGCCCCAGTTGGGGGATTTCTGACACTGAAGCTTTCTTT
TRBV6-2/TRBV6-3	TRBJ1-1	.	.	CASSNPYRSQNTEAFF	TGTGCCAGCAGTAACCCCTACAGGAGCCAGAACACTGAAGCTTTCTTT
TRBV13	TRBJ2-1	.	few	CASSLGPLGGAYNEQFF	TGTGCCAGCAGCTTAGGCCCCCTAGGAGGGGCATACAATGAGCAGTTCTTC
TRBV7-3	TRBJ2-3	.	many	CASSRLAADTQYF	TGTGCCAGCAGCCGACTCGCCGCAGATACGCAGTATTTT
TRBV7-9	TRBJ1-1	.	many	CATRALDTEAFF	TGTGCCACCCGGGCTCTCGACACTGAAGCTTTCTTT
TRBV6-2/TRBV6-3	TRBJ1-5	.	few	CASSGGQENQPQHF	TGTGCCAGCAGTGGGGGGCAGGAGAATCAGCCCCAGCATTTT